This is a list of T cell receptor beta chains from one sample in a study of T cells after yellow fever vaccination. TCRdb fed the 5' RACE reads into MiXCR, producing one record per CDR3 protein. The data show 90,000 to 150,000 distinct CDR3 sequences, 7.2% seen once. The source material was CD4+ T cells sorted from PBMCs, sampled more than 35 days after the first yellow fever vaccination. These TCRs come from a man between 18 and 35 years old who received the YFV17D yellow fever vaccine. CDR3s include the opening cysteine and the closing phenylalanine or tryptophan. A D gene is named only where the DNA matches it firmly.

d_gene,v_gene,len,j_gene,CDR3aa
TRBD2,TRBV7-7,13,TRBJ2-5,CASGVQGQETQYF
.,TRBV7-6,16,TRBJ1-1,CASSLALGNPNTEAFF
TRBD1,TRBV20-1,15,TRBJ1-6,CSASPPDRDNSPLHF
.,TRBV3-1,15,TRBJ1-2,CASSQDTVTATGYTF
TRBD2,TRBV3-1,14,TRBJ2-3,CASSQAGGEDTQYF
.,TRBV12-3/TRBV12-4,14,TRBJ1-6,CASSFGTTGSPLHF
TRBD2,TRBV20-1,17,TRBJ2-2,CCAPYSGGHSAPGELFF
TRBD1,TRBV4-3,15,TRBJ2-3,CASSLLGQGADTQYF
.,TRBV7-9,13,TRBJ1-1,CASSAEGNTEAFF
.,TRBV23-1,17,TRBJ2-1,CASSHPDATLYYNEQFF
.,TRBV7-9,11,TRBJ2-1,CASSLVGEQFF
.,TRBV4-3,15,TRBJ2-5,CASSQGVGYQETQYF
TRBD1,TRBV5-8,13,TRBJ1-2,CASSSSTGIGYTF
TRBD2,TRBV4-1,16,TRBJ2-2,CASSQFLAAGTGELFF
.,TRBV7-9,14,TRBJ2-7,CASSLRDKTYEQYF
.,TRBV6-5,18,TRBJ2-3,CASSYSMSYPGPTDTQYF
TRBD1,TRBV20-1,16,TRBJ2-2,CCARDLRTGSTGELFF
.,TRBV10-3,15,TRBJ2-3,CAIRSAVPSTDTQYF
.,TRBV6-2/TRBV6-3,15,TRBJ2-3,CASSRPTARRATQYF
.,TRBV20-1,14,TRBJ1-1,CSASGGDATVEAFF
.,TRBV11-2,13,TRBJ1-1,CASSSDGSRTAFF
.,TRBV5-6,15,TRBJ1-5,CASSFGAGFNQPQHF
TRBD2,TRBV5-4,17,TRBJ2-3,CASSLVGLAGSTDTQYF
TRBD1,TRBV7-3,14,TRBJ2-3,CASSFTGESDTQYF
.,TRBV5-4,13,TRBJ2-1,CASSAQTDNEQFF
.,TRBV11-2,16,TRBJ2-2,CASSPLGQENTGELFF
.,TRBV9,13,TRBJ1-5,CASSADRWGPQHF
.,TRBV20-1,13,TRBJ2-7,CSATTGGQYEQYF
TRBD1,TRBV5-6,14,TRBJ1-2,CASSQLGQEYGYTF
TRBD1,TRBV5-4,15,TRBJ2-5,CASSSGQGPQETQYF
.,TRBV29-1,12,TRBJ1-2,CSVEGRAEAHTF